A single sample is the source of the 3 T cell receptor beta chains below, sequenced in a study of human T cells and chemical hapten exposure. Time point given: patch test 3, about 24 weeks after DPC sensitization. Sample treatment: therapeutic diphenylcyclopropenone sensitization with weekly scalp DPC. From the RACE reads, TCRdb called clonotypes with MiXCR, one entry per CDR3 protein. The table has roughly 100,000 distinct CDR3 sequences, 30% to 35% seen once; the top ten hold approximately 3%. Sequencing was performed on whole blood, taken in connection with sensitization to the hapten diphenylcyclopropenone (DPC). All receptors come from a man aged 40-50 years with alopecia areata. Some clones in this sample may be carry-over from other donors' samples.

This clonotype was observed a handful of times. The V and J genes are TRBV10-3 and TRBJ2-3; 10 bases agree with TRBD2. The V gene's germline CDR1 is ENHRY and CDR2 SYGVKD. This CDR3 has 15 residues. V lost 4 bases to trimming and J lost 1 base; unmatched junction nucleotides: 2. CDR3 sequence reads: CAISGLAGGTDTQYF. As DNA, the CDR3 is TGTGCCATCAGTGGTCTAGCGGGGGGCACAGATACGCAGTATTTT.

This clonotype turned up a few times. V usage is TRBV20-1 and J usage is TRBJ2-7, with 8 bases matching TRBD1. The CDR3 length is 14 residues. Trimming at V came to 3 bases and at J to 0 bases, leaving 4 bases not matched to a gene. Germline CDR1 and CDR2: DFQATT and SNEGSKA (reference sequence). CDR3 amino acids: CSARGTGFSYEQYF. The CDR3 region has the DNA TGCAGTGCTAGGGGGACAGGTTTCTCCTACGAGCAGTACTTC.

This chain connects TRBV5-1 to TRBJ2-3; D call uncertain. CDR3 length: 13 residues. V shed 7 bases and J shed 2 bases, with 11 bases lying between them. Per the germline V gene, CDR1 is SGHRS and CDR2 is YFSETQ. The CDR3 DNA follows: TGCGCCAGCTCGTCAATAGTCACAGATACGCAGTATTTT. This sequence encodes CASSSIVTDTQYF.